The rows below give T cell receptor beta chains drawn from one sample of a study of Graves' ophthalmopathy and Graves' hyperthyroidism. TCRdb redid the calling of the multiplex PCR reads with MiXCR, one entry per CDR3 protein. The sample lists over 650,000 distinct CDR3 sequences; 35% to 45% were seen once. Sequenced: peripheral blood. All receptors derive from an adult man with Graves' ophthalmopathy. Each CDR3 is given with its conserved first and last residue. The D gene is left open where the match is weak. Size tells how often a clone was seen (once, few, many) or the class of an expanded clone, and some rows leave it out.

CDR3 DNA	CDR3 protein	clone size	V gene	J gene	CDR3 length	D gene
TGTGCCAGCAGTTTTTTGGGGGTCGGTGGCTACACCTTC	CASSFLGVGGYTF	few	TRBV28	TRBJ1-2	13	-
TGTGCCAGCAGCTTCGGACAGGGACGTGAGCAGTTCTTC	CASSFGQGREQFF	few	TRBV7-3	TRBJ2-1	13	TRBD1
TGCGCCAGCAGCTTGGAGGCCAGGGGACCGGGCTATGGCTACACCTTC	CASSLEARGPGYGYTF	many	TRBV5-1	TRBJ1-2	16	-
TGTGCCAGCAATCAGGGGGTCTATGGCTACACCTTC	CASNQGVYGYTF	many	TRBV6-1	TRBJ1-2	12	TRBD1
TGCGCCAGCAGCCAAGATTGGGGACAGGGAAACCAGCCCCAGCATTTT	CASSQDWGQGNQPQHF	-	TRBV4-1	TRBJ1-5	16	TRBD1
TGTGCCAGCAGCTTCCGACAGGGGCCAACCAACGGCTACACCTTC	CASSFRQGPTNGYTF	-	TRBV11-1	TRBJ1-2	15	TRBD1
TGTGCCACCAGCAGAGATCTATGGGGGGCGCAGTACTTC	CATSRDLWGAQYF	-	TRBV15	TRBJ2-7	13	-
TGTGCCAGCAGTGAAGTTACAGGGTACGAAGCTTTCTTT	CASSEVTGYEAFF	-	TRBV10-3	TRBJ1-1	13	-
TGTGCTAGTGGTTTTGTGGACAGTAGCAATCAGCCCCAGCATTTT	CASGFVDSSNQPQHF	-	TRBV12-3/TRBV12-4	TRBJ1-5	15	-
TGCAGTGCTAGAGATTGGAAGGGTACCGAGCAGTACTTC	CSARDWKGTEQYF	-	TRBV20-1	TRBJ2-7	13	-
TGTGCCAGCAGCTTGGACGCGAACCTACTTTTAAGCTCCTATAATTCACCCCTCCACTTT	CASSLDANLLLSSYNSPLHF	few	TRBV5-5	TRBJ1-6	20	-
TGTGCCAGTAGTATACAGGGCGGCCCCTACTACGAGCAGTACTTC	CASSIQGGPYYEQYF	few	TRBV19	TRBJ2-7	15	-
TGTGCCAGCAGCCTGGATGGAGCGGAGCCGTATTTT	CASSLDGAEPYF	-	TRBV9	TRBJ2-3	12	-
TGTGCCAGCAGCGTAGGGGAACAGGGGGTGTTGTCACCCCTCCACTTT	CASSVGEQGVLSPLHF	-	TRBV9	TRBJ1-6	16	TRBD1
TGTGCCAGCAGCTTAAGACAGGGTAGCACCGGGGAGCTGTTTTTT	CASSLRQGSTGELFF	-	TRBV7-9	TRBJ2-2	15	TRBD1
TGTGCCAGCAGCCTCCCGACAGGGGGCCTGGCAGATACGCAGTATTTT	CASSLPTGGLADTQYF	-	TRBV5-1	TRBJ2-3	16	TRBD1
TGTGCCAGCAGCTTAATTGGACAGGGGGAGTCCGAGCAGTACTTC	CASSLIGQGESEQYF	many	TRBV7-3	TRBJ2-7	15	TRBD1
TGTGCCAGCAGCTCGCGGGTTCGAGAGACCCAGTACTTC	CASSSRVRETQYF	many	TRBV7-6	TRBJ2-5	13	-
TGCGCCAGCAGTCCGCAGGCCCAGCATTTT	CASSPQAQHF	-	TRBV10-2	TRBJ1-5	10	-
TGTGCCAGCAGGCGGACCTGGGCCCGGACAGGGGGATCCTACGAGCAGTACTTC	CASRRTWARTGGSYEQYF	-	TRBV27	TRBJ2-7	18	TRBD1
TGTGCCACCACGAGGACAGGGGGCGATGAGTCATCCCAGCATTTT	CATTRTGGDESSQHF	-	TRBV2	TRBJ1-5	15	TRBD1
TGTGCCAGCAGCTTGCTAGGGGGCACTAATGAAAAACTGTTTTTT	CASSLLGGTNEKLFF	-	TRBV5-6	TRBJ1-4	15	TRBD1
TGTGCCAGCAGTTACGGACAGGGGGTTGAAAAACTGTTTTTT	CASSYGQGVEKLFF	-	TRBV6-5	TRBJ1-4	14	TRBD1
TGTGCCAGCACCAAGCTTAGTCTATCTAATCAGCCCCGGCATTTT	CASTKLSLSNQPRHF	-	TRBV6-6	TRBJ1-5	15	-
TGTGCCAGCAGCCCCCAAGCGGGCGGGGGGGCCGGGGAGCTGTTTTTT	CASSPQAGGGAGELFF	-	TRBV7-3	TRBJ2-2	16	TRBD2
TGTGCCAGCAGCTTACTCGGGACAGGGTGGGACACCGGGGAGCTGTTTTTT	CASSLLGTGWDTGELFF	-	TRBV7-9	TRBJ2-2	17	TRBD1
TGCGCCAGCAGCTTGGCCGCTTCGCATGGGGCCAACGTCCTGACTTTC	CASSLAASHGANVLTF	many	TRBV5-1	TRBJ2-6	16	-
TGTGCCATCAGTGAGGGGCTAGCGGGAAACATTCAGTTCTTC	CAISEGLAGNIQFF	-	TRBV10-3	TRBJ2-1	14	TRBD2
TGCGCCAGCAGCTTGGACTCGGTCGACTATGGCTACACCTTC	CASSLDSVDYGYTF	-	TRBV5-1	TRBJ1-2	14	-
TGTGCCAGCAGGGGACAGCCTAATGAAAAACTGTTTTTT	CASRGQPNEKLFF	many	TRBV2	TRBJ1-4	13	TRBD1
TGTGCCAGCAGTGGGGACAGATACGAGCAGTACTTC	CASSGDRYEQYF	many	TRBV2	TRBJ2-7	12	TRBD1
TGTGCCAGCAGTGACATGATTCGTGGGGCTTTCTTT	CASSDMIRGAFF	many	TRBV2	TRBJ1-1	12	-
TGTGCCAGCAGTAAGGGACAGCCCTACGAGCAGTACTTC	CASSKGQPYEQYF	many	TRBV7-8	TRBJ2-7	13	TRBD1
TGTGCCAGCAGCCCCGTCACGACAGGGGACAACGTCCTGACTTTC	CASSPVTTGDNVLTF	-	TRBV7-9	TRBJ2-6	15	TRBD1
TGCGCCAGCAGCCAAGACGAGGTGAAACATGGCTACACCTTC	CASSQDEVKHGYTF	many	TRBV4-1	TRBJ1-2	14	-
TGTGCCACCAGCAGAGAAGTGGGCGATCCTGAAAAACTGTTTTTT	CATSREVGDPEKLFF	-	TRBV15	TRBJ1-4	15	-
TGTGCCAGTAATTCGGCCACTGAAGCTTTCTTT	CASNSATEAFF	many	TRBV19	TRBJ1-1	11	-
TGTGCCAGCAGTCGGCTAGGACCCCTCCACTTT	CASSRLGPLHF	many	TRBV9	TRBJ1-6	11	-
TGCAGTGCTTGGGACAGGGGGTTCTATGGCTACACCTTC	CSAWDRGFYGYTF	few	TRBV20-1	TRBJ1-2	13	TRBD1
TGTGCCAGCAGTGACGCAGGGAGGGATACGCAGTATTTT	CASSDAGRDTQYF	-	TRBV10-3	TRBJ2-3	13	-
TGTGCGGGAAGTGCCGGGCCAAACACTGAAGCTTTCTTT	CAGSAGPNTEAFF	many	TRBV6-5	TRBJ1-1	13	-
TGTGCCAGCAGTGGGGACAGGGGAAGTGGCTACACCTTC	CASSGDRGSGYTF	-	TRBV7-3	TRBJ1-2	13	TRBD1
TGTGCCAGCCGTGCGCCCTTTGCGGGGGAGGTCACTGAAGCTTTCTTT	CASRAPFAGEVTEAFF	-	TRBV25-1	TRBJ1-1	16	-
TGTGCCAGCAGTCCAGCTGGGGACGGCAGCGGCTACACCTTC	CASSPAGDGSGYTF	few	TRBV28	TRBJ1-2	14	-
TGTGCCAGCAGTTCCGGACAGGGGCGCACCGGGGAGCTGTTTTTT	CASSSGQGRTGELFF	-	TRBV12-3/TRBV12-4	TRBJ2-2	15	TRBD1